This passage covers 13 T cell receptor beta chains from one sample sequenced in a study of Graves' ophthalmopathy and Graves' hyperthyroidism. Amplified material comprised TCR beta CDR3 regions derived from RNA transcripts. An opening RT-PCR round employed HTBI primers and preceded a second-round multiplex PCR. TCRdb recomputed calls from the multiplex PCR reads with MiXCR, one row per CDR3 protein. This sample has about 740,000 distinct CDR3 sequences, with roughly 41% found just once. The sample taken for sequencing was peripheral blood. The receptors originated from an adult man with Graves' ophthalmopathy.

This clonotype was found many times. This chain connects TRBV24-1 to TRBJ1-5, with D hard to call. This CDR3 spans 16 amino acids. V was shortened by 7 bases and J by 4 bases, with 19 bases between the two germline ends. CDR1 is KGHDR, CDR2 SFDVKD, per germline. CDR3 DNA sequence: TGTGCCACCAGCGGTCCATCTGACGCGGAAAATCAGCCCCAGCATTTT. Protein product: CATSGPSDAENQPQHF.

This clonotype was found a few times. The chain recombines TRBV29-1 with TRBJ2-7; no firm D call. Germline assignment: CDR1 SQVTM and CDR2 ANQGSEA. V was pared by 7 bases and J by 2 bases, with 15 bases between. The CDR3 runs to 13 residues. As DNA, the CDR3 is TGCAGCGGGGTCCTCGAAAATACCTACGAGCAGTACTTC. This translates into CSGVLENTYEQYF.

This clonotype has more than one count but fewer than ten. V gene TRBV20-1 combines with J gene TRBJ1-6; TRBD1 aligns across 8 bases. With V trimmed by 3 bases and J by 6 bases, 7 bases remained unmatched. Germline V CDR1 and CDR2: DFQATT, SNEGSKA (reference sequence). This CDR3 is built from 15 residues. CDR3 loop: CSARALQGANSPLHF. DNA for the CDR3: TGCAGTGCTAGGGCCCTCCAGGGGGCTAATTCACCCCTCCACTTT.

This clonotype was seen once. The chain is built from TRBV25-1 and TRBJ2-5; the D gene is possibly TRBD2 (6 bases). V lost 5 bases to trimming and J lost 5 bases, with 30 bases between them. This CDR3 contains 19 residues. CDR1 is MGHDK, CDR2 SYGVNS, per germline. The CDR3 here is CASSQPSVEGPGWGETQYF. In DNA form, the CDR3 reads TGTGCCAGCAGTCAACCTAGCGTTGAAGGTCCGGGATGGGGTGAGACCCAGTACTTC.

V usage is TRBV25-1 and J usage is TRBJ1-2; D possibly corresponds to TRBD1 (5 bases). V lost 6 bases to trimming and J lost 0 bases, with 14 bases between them. Germline lookup yields CDR1 MGHDK and CDR2 SYGVNS. The CDR3 covers 15 residues. CDR3 in amino acids: CASSAVGAANYGYTF. The CDR3 DNA sequence: TGTGCCAGCAGCGCCGTCGGGGCAGCTAACTATGGCTACACCTTC.

This clonotype was seen a few times. The chain couples TRBV2 to TRBJ2-7; D gene uncertain. V lost 3 bases and J lost 2, with 14 bases in between. Germline V gene data show CDR1 as SNHLY and CDR2 as FYNNEI. The CDR3 is made up of 15 amino acids. CDR3 coding DNA: TGTGCCAGCAGTGATAGTAAGGGCAGAACCTACGAGCAGTACTTC. This codes for CASSDSKGRTYEQYF.

This clonotype was observed at least ten times. V usage is TRBV6-5 and J usage is TRBJ1-5; D might be TRBD1 (5 bases). V dropped 0 bases and J dropped 7 bases, with 7 bases sitting between them. Per the germline V gene, CDR1 is MNHEY and CDR2 is SVGAGI. CDR3 length equals 13 residues. The CDR3 loop reads CASSYSWDQPQHF. The CDR3 nucleotides are TGTGCCAGCAGTTACTCGTGGGACCAGCCCCAGCATTTT.

Details on this clonotype: The junction departs from germline at one end; a sequencing error may be responsible. The chain has TRBV24-1 and TRBJ1-5; D not resolved. Looked up from germline, CDR1 is KGHDR and CDR2 is SFDVKD. This CDR3 region has 13 residues. The CDR3 region has the DNA TGTGCCAGCAGTTTAGGTCGGTCCCGAGCCCAGCATTTT. Residues: CASSLGRSRAQHF.

The chain couples TRBV29-1 to TRBJ1-1; D may be TRBD1 (5 bases). This CDR3 spans 14 amino acids. Trimming left V 2 bases short and J 0 bases short, with 10 bases between. Germline assignment: CDR1 SQVTM and CDR2 ANQGSEA. The CDR3 loop is CSVERGDLNTEAFF. CDR3 bases: TGCAGCGTTGAAAGGGGAGATTTGAACACTGAAGCTTTCTTT. Full variable domain (missing parts from reference TRBV29-1 and TRBJ1-1): SAVISQKPSRDICQRGTSLTIQCQVDSQVTMMFWYRQQPGQSLTLIATANQGSEATYESGFVIDKFPISRPNLTFSTLTVSNMSPEDSSIYLCSVERGDLNTEAFFGQGTRLTVV.

The chain joins TRBV7-9 to TRBJ2-2; no clear D. CDR1 is SEHNR and CDR2 is FQNEAQ in the germline V gene (reference sequence). Trimming removed 6 bases from V and 0 bases from J, with 14 bases in between. The CDR3 is made up of 16 amino acids. DNA for the CDR3: TGTGCCAGCAGATTCGGACGGTACGCGAACACCGGGGAGCTGTTTTTT. It specifies CASRFGRYANTGELFF. Complete variable domain (other parts from reference TRBV7-9 and TRBJ2-2): DTGVSQNPRHKITKRGQNVTFRCDPISEHNRLYWYRQTLGQGPEFLTYFQNEAQLEKSRLLSDRFSAERPKGSFSTLEIQRTEQGDSAMYLCASRFGRYANTGELFFGEGSRLTVL.

The sample holds many counts of this clonotype. The V gene is TRBV2, the J gene TRBJ1-4, with D unresolved. The CDR3 has 14 amino acids. Germline V gene lookup returns CDR1 SNHLY and CDR2 FYNNEI. Trimming removed 6 bases at V and 4 bases at J, with 12 bases between. The CDR3 spells CASRDGRNNEKLFF. CDR3 DNA sequence: TGTGCCAGCAGGGACGGACGGAATAATGAAAAACTGTTTTTT.

V usage is TRBV25-1 and J usage is TRBJ2-1, with a possible D match to TRBD2 (5 bases). V was shortened by 6 bases and J by 6 bases, with 15 bases between the two germline ends. CDR3 length: 14 residues. Germline V gene lookup returns CDR1 MGHDK and CDR2 SYGVNS. The CDR3 DNA reads as TGTGCCAGCAGCTCAAGCGGCGAGGGCAATGAGCAGTTCTTC. As protein: CASSSSGEGNEQFF.

The rearrangement uses TRBV9 and TRBJ2-2; a weak D match, TRBD2 (6 bases). CDR3 length: 14 residues. The ends were cut back, 4 bases at V and 7 bases at J, with 14 bases in the middle. CDR1 is SGDLS, CDR2 YYNGEE, per germline. The CDR3 DNA reads as TGTGCCAGCAGCTCCATCGGGGGTATCGGGGAGCTGTTTTTT. Protein sequence: CASSSIGGIGELFF.